This T cell receptor beta chain was captured by sequencing in a study of cytomegalovirus exposure and HLA in healthy donors. For the study at large: The 120 validation repertoires matched the roughly 670 first-cohort repertoires in platform, a later analysis reported.

Broader study findings: Generally TCR sequences proved uncommon, though certain public TCRs appeared in numerous donors. Confirmation was obtained in vitro that three CMV-associated chains are specific for CMV antigens. Diagnosis of cytomegalovirus status made by the classifier reportedly showed high specificity and sensitivity.

Note on this clone: Its antigen is not known.

Some clones are missing from TCRdb's copy, which holds only in-frame ones; the method was immunoSEQ multiplex PCR. The sample lists approximately 100,000 clones, about 90% occurring once. Sequencing was done on a sample of PBMCs. The receptor comes from a man aged 18 to 30 in good health and CMV-seropositive.

The CDR3: CASGLVNQRFYGYTF. CDR3 bases: TGTGCTAGTGGTTTGGTTAATCAACGGTTCTATGGCTACACCTTC. The chain combines TRBV12-5 with TRBJ1-2; no definite D call. Germline V gene data show CDR1 as LGHNT and CDR2 as FRNRAP. V was trimmed by 0 bases and J by 4 bases, leaving 12 bases between them. The CDR3 contains 15 residues. Supplemented by reference TRBV12-5 and TRBJ1-2, the full variable domain reads DARVTQTPRHKVTEMGQEVTMRCQPILGHNTVFWYRQTMMQGLELLAYFRNRAPLDDSGMPKDRFSAEMPDATLATLKIQPSEPRDSAVYFCASGLVNQRFYGYTFGSGTRLTVV.